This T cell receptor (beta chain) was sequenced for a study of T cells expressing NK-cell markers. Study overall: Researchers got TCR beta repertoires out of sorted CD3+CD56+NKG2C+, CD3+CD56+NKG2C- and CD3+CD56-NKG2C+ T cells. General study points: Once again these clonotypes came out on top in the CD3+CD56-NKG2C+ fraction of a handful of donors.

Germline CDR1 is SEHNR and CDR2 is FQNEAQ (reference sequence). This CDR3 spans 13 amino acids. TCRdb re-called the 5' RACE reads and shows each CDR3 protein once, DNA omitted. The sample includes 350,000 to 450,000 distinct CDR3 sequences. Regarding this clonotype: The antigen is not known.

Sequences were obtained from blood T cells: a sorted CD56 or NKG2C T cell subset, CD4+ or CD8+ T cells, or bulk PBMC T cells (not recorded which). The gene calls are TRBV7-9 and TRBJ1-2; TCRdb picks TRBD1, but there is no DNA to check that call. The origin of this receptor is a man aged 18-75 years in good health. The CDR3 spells CATERSRDYGYTF.